The next 32 T cell receptor beta chains were all read from a single sample in a study of shared clonotypes between healthy human individuals. Clones were read by immunoSEQ multiplex PCR, and TCRdb kept only the in-frame ones, dropping some. The table has roughly 1,000,000 clones, around 78% seen once. The specimen was memory CD4+ T cells from PBMCs. Indicated subset: CD45RA-negative fraction. All receptors come from a man younger than 35 in good health. Some clones in this sample may be carry-over from other donors' samples.

The chain has TRBV10-3 and TRBJ2-5; 8 bases are shared with TRBD1. This CDR3 has 16 residues. Unmatched junction bases numbered 14, after V lost 10 bases and J lost 1 base. The V gene's germline CDR1 is ENHRY and CDR2 SYGVKD. The CDR3 reads CATATGLTGGQETQYF. The CDR3, as DNA: TGTGCCACCGCTACCGGATTAACAGGGGGCCAAGAGACCCAGTACTTC.

This clone was detected ten times or more. J is TRBJ1-1 and V is TRBV2, with 7 nucleotides matching TRBD1. In germline, CDR1 is SNHLY, CDR2 FYNNEI. CDR3 length: 16 amino acids. Trimming took 8 bases from V and 5 from J; bases not matched to a gene: 17. The CDR3 DNA reads as TGTGCCAGCCGCCCCCGAAGACAGGGCGGTCGAACTGAAGCTTTCTTT. As protein: CASRPRRQGGRTEAFF.

This chain joins TRBV29-1 and TRBJ2-2; D is undetermined. The CDR3 length is 13 residues. The V gene lost 8 bases and the J gene lost 3 bases, with 13 bases spanning the gap. From germline, CDR1 is SQVTM and CDR2 ANQGSEA. The CDR3: CSMTLSHTGELFF. CDR3 in DNA: TGCAGCATGACTCTGTCGCACACCGGGGAGCTGTTTTTT.

The chain recombines TRBV2 with TRBJ2-5; D unclear. Trimming left V 3 bases short and J 7 bases short, with 9 bases between. The CDR3 has 12 amino acids. Per germline, CDR1 SNHLY and CDR2 FYNNEI. The CDR3 spells CASSEAVGTQYF. The CDR3 DNA follows: TGTGCCAGCAGTGAGGCGGTCGGGACCCAGTACTTC.

The chain is built from TRBV5-1 and TRBJ1-1, with D perhaps matching TRBD1 (6 bases). This CDR3 spans 15 amino acids. The ends were cut back, 4 bases at V and 0 bases at J, with 13 bases in the middle. From germline, CDR1 is SGHRS and CDR2 YFSETQ. CDR3 loop: CASSAQDSLNTEAFF. DNA for the CDR3: TGCGCCAGCAGCGCCCAGGACAGTTTGAACACTGAAGCTTTCTTT.

V and J are TRBV28 and TRBJ1-4; perhaps TRBD1 as D (6 bases). This CDR3 has 15 residues. The germline CDR1 and CDR2 sequences are MDHEN and SYDVKM. V was clipped by 4 bases and J by 1 base, with 10 bases between them. The CDR3 DNA follows: TGTGCCAGCAGTTATCTGGGACAAACTAATGAAAAACTGTTTTTT. It is translated as CASSYLGQTNEKLFF.

The chain recombines TRBV28 with TRBJ1-5, with a tentative D call TRBD1 (5 bases). Germline CDR1 and CDR2: MDHEN and SYDVKM. V was trimmed by 2 bases and J by 7 bases, leaving 21 bases between them. The CDR3 covers 17 residues. The DNA of the CDR3 is TGTGCCAGCAGTTTAACCCGGGACGAGGTAAGAGGGCAGCCCCAGCATTTT. It yields the protein CASSLTRDEVRGQPQHF.

This clone appeared many times. The chain employs TRBV7-9 and TRBJ1-5; maybe TRBD1 (6 bases). Trimming stripped 3 bases from V and 2 bases from J, with 11 bases between. This CDR3 region has 15 residues. CDR1 is SEHNR, CDR2 FQNEAQ, per germline (reference sequence). The CDR3 loop reads CASSFGTHGNQPQHF. CDR3 DNA sequence: TGTGCCAGCAGCTTCGGGACACACGGCAATCAGCCCCAGCATTTT. Drawing the rest from reference TRBV7-9 and TRBJ1-5, the complete variable domain is DTGVSQNPRHKITKRGQNVTFRCDPISEHNRLYWYRQTLGQGPEFLTYFQNEAQLEKSRLLSDRFSAERPKGSFSTLEIQRTEQGDSAMYLCASSFGTHGNQPQHFGDGTRLSIL.

V is TRBV6-1 and J is TRBJ1-5; no clear D. The V end was cut by 2 bases, the J end by 4 bases, with 6 bases between. Germline CDR1 reads MNHNS; CDR2 reads SASEGT. This CDR3 spans 13 amino acids. The DNA for the CDR3 is TGTGCCAGCAGTGAACCAGGAAATCAGCCCCAGCATTTT. Translation gives CASSEPGNQPQHF.

The genes are TRBV10-2 and TRBJ2-7; the D is unclear. This CDR3 spans 13 amino acids. V dropped 3 bases and J dropped 2 bases, with 8 bases sitting between them. Per the germline V gene, CDR1 is WSHSY and CDR2 is SAAADI. The CDR3 DNA sequence: TGCGCCAGCAGTGAAAACAGCCCCTACGAGCAGTACTTC. Encoded protein: CASSENSPYEQYF.

The chain uses TRBV28 and TRBJ1-5, with a possible D match to TRBD1 (5 bases). From germline, CDR1 is MDHEN and CDR2 SYDVKM. V was cut by 7 bases and J by 4 bases, with 11 bases left in between. The CDR3 extends over 13 amino acids. The CDR3 sequence: CASKTGSNQPQHF. The CDR3 bases are TGTGCCAGCAAAACAGGTTCAAATCAGCCCCAGCATTTT. The whole variable domain, filled in from reference TRBV28 and TRBJ1-5, reads DVKVTQSSRYLVKRTGEKVFLECVQDMDHENMFWYRQDPGLGLRLIYFSYDVKMKEKGDIPEGYSVSREKKERFSLILESASTNQTSMYLCASKTGSNQPQHFGDGTRLSIL.

The CDR3 DNA is TGTGCCAGCAGTGAAAACCCGGGACTAGCGGGAGATAATGAGCAGTTCTTC. This codes for CASSENPGLAGDNEQFF. The chain combines TRBV6-1 with TRBJ2-1; 14 positions match TRBD2. V lost 2 bases to trimming and J lost 7 bases; unmatched junction nucleotides: 7. Germline V CDR1 and CDR2: MNHNS, SASEGT. The CDR3 is made up of 17 amino acids.

This chain joins TRBV7-2 and TRBJ2-7, with D hard to call. Per the germline V gene, CDR1 is SGHTA and CDR2 is FQGNSA. The V end was cut by 4 bases, the J end by 3 bases, with 13 bases between. This CDR3 region has 14 residues. The CDR3 sequence: CASSSNLGFYEQYF. In nucleotides, the CDR3 is TGTGCCAGCAGCTCCAATCTAGGGTTCTACGAGCAGTACTTC.

This chain joins TRBV4-2 and TRBJ2-7; 10 positions match TRBD2. The V segment lost 0 bases and the J segment 6 bases; nucleotides outside the gene matches: 8. Per germline, CDR1 LGHNA and CDR2 YNFKEQ. The length of the CDR3 is 16 residues. The CDR3 DNA sequence: TGTGCCAGCAGCCAAGATGTGGTAGCGGGAGGCATCGAGCAGTACTTC. Translating gives CASSQDVVAGGIEQYF.

This chain joins TRBV29-1 and TRBJ1-1, with D possibly matching TRBD1 (5 bases). The V gene lost 0 bases and the J gene lost 4 bases, with 6 bases spanning the gap. CDR1 is SQVTM and CDR2 is ANQGSEA in the germline V gene. The CDR3 covers 12 residues. The CDR3 DNA is TGCAGCGTTGAAGAAAGGGGCACTGAAGCTTTCTTT. Its protein is CSVEERGTEAFF.

The chain is built from TRBV14 and TRBJ2-3, with D perhaps matching TRBD1 (5 bases). Trimming cost V 5 bases and J 6 bases, with 18 bases left between them. CDR3 length: 15 amino acids. The germline V gene has CDR1 SGHDN and CDR2 FVKESK. CDR3 region: CASSVLSTGRDTQYF. The CDR3 DNA reads as TGTGCCAGCAGCGTTCTTTCAACAGGCCGGGATACGCAGTATTTT.

The rearrangement joins TRBV5-5 to TRBJ2-3, with D unclear. The CDR3 is made up of 13 amino acids. Germline CDR1 is SGHKS and CDR2 is YYEKEE (reference sequence). With 4 bases removed from V and 3 bases from J, the gap between germline ends came to 9 bases. CDR3 sequence reads: CASSHSDTDTQYF. In DNA form, the CDR3 reads TGTGCCAGCAGCCATTCAGATACAGATACGCAGTATTTT.

This chain connects TRBV10-3 to TRBJ1-3; D is unclear. Germline CDR1 and CDR2: ENHRY and SYGVKD. Trimming cost V 7 bases and J 0 bases, with 7 bases left between them. This CDR3 spans 13 amino acids. The CDR3 loop reads CAITRNSGNTIYF. The CDR3 region has the DNA TGTGCCATCACGCGTAACTCTGGAAACACCATATATTTT.

This clone was detected a few times. This chain joins TRBV5-1 and TRBJ2-1, with D perhaps TRBD2 (7 bases). Germline CDR1 SGHRS, CDR2 YFSETQ. This CDR3 is 14 amino acids long. Trimming left V 4 bases short and J 8 bases short, with 16 bases between. CDR3 amino acids: CASSPVGGGDEQFF. In DNA, the CDR3 is TGCGCCAGCAGCCCGGTAGGGGGAGGGGATGAGCAGTTCTTC. Based on the CDR3 plus reference TRBV5-1 and TRBJ2-1, the full variable domain is KAGVTQTPRYLIKTRGQQVTLSCSPISGHRSVSWYQQTPGQGLQFLFEYFSETQRNKGNFPGRFSGRQFSNSRSEMNVSTLELGDSALYLCASSPVGGGDEQFFGPGTRLTVL.

A word on this clone: This may be a read error: a much more frequent sequence differs by one nucleotide. The chain has TRBV6-5 and TRBJ1-5; the D is unclear. The germline V and J ends were trimmed by 5 bases and 1 base, with 3 bases remaining between them. Germline V gene data show CDR1 as MNHEY and CDR2 as SVGAGI. This CDR3 has 12 residues. The CDR3 protein is CASSRSNQPQHF. The DNA of the CDR3 is TGTGCCAGCAGTCGAAGCAATCAGCCCCAGCATTTT.

The chain recombines TRBV11-2 with TRBJ1-2; unclear D gene. V lost 5 bases and J 1 base, leaving 11 bases between the germline ends. Germline CDR1 reads SGHAT; CDR2 reads FQNNGV. This CDR3 is built from 14 residues. The chain's CDR3 is CASSPRVFNYGYTF. Here the CDR3 DNA reads TGTGCCAGCAGCCCCCGGGTTTTTAACTATGGCTACACCTTC.

The chain is built from TRBV5-1 and TRBJ2-3; D remains ambiguous. The CDR3 is 15 residues long. Germline-derived CDR1 and CDR2 are SGHRS and YFSETQ. The V end lost 4 bases, the J end lost 8 bases, and 20 bases lay between the germline ends. CDR3 in DNA: TGCGCCAGCAGCCTTTTTGCCCCTGCCCAGGCTACGCAGTATTTT. This encodes CASSLFAPAQATQYF.

This clone was counted only a few times. This sequence joins TRBV2 and TRBJ1-2, with 7 positions matching TRBD1. The CDR3 sequence is 14 residues long. The germline V gene encodes CDR1 SNHLY and CDR2 FYNNEI. After removal of 3 bases from V and 7 bases from J, the junction contained 8 bases not matched to a gene. The CDR3 is CASSDVLTGVGYTF. CDR3 nucleotides: TGTGCCAGCAGTGACGTCCTCACAGGGGTTGGCTACACCTTC.

V gene TRBV7-2 combines with J gene TRBJ1-2, with TRBD1 as a possible D gene (5 bases). With 4 bases removed from V and 2 bases from J, the gap between germline ends came to 17 bases. CDR3 length equals 16 residues. Germline CDR1 and CDR2: SGHTA and FQGNSA. CDR3 residues: CASSSGGGYQNYGYTF. The CDR3 region has the DNA TGTGCCAGCAGCTCGGGCGGGGGGTATCAAAACTATGGCTACACCTTC.

The J gene is TRBJ2-5, the V gene TRBV28; tentatively, D is TRBD1 (7 bases). This CDR3 is 14 amino acids long. Trimming left V 8 bases short and J 6 bases short, with 19 bases between. Per the germline V gene, CDR1 is MDHEN and CDR2 is SYDVKM. CDR3 bases: TGTGCCAGCTTCGACAGGGAGGTATCGAAGACCCAGTACTTC. Amino acid sequence: CASFDREVSKTQYF.

The genes are TRBV11-2 and TRBJ2-1, with D unresolved. Trimming removed 2 bases from V and 5 bases from J, with 10 bases in between. There are 14 residues in the CDR3. Germline assignment: CDR1 SGHAT and CDR2 FQNNGV. CDR3 sequence (DNA): TGTGCCAGCAGCTTATTTAGTCCCAACAATGAGCAGTTCTTC. It yields the protein CASSLFSPNNEQFF.

The chain carries TRBV6-1 and TRBJ1-5, with D possibly matching TRBD1 (5 bases). V lost 6 bases to trimming and J lost 3 bases, with 9 bases between them. The CDR3 runs to 13 residues. Germline assignment: CDR1 MNHNS and CDR2 SASEGT. CDR3: CASRRGNNQPQHF. The CDR3 DNA reads TGTGCCAGCAGGAGGGGTAACAATCAGCCCCAGCATTTT.

This CDR3 reads CSVASLASLTDTQYF. In nucleotides, the CDR3 is TGCAGCGTTGCATCCCTAGCGTCATTAACAGATACGCAGTATTTT. The V gene is TRBV29-1, the J gene TRBJ2-3, with D possibly being TRBD2 (6 bases). Germline CDR1 is SQVTM and CDR2 is ANQGSEA. Trimming removed 4 bases from V and 3 bases from J, with 17 bases in between. The CDR3 contains 15 residues.

V gene TRBV7-9 combines with J gene TRBJ2-3, with 7 bases identical to TRBD1. CDR1 and CDR2 from the germline V gene are SEHNR and FQNEAQ (reference sequence). The CDR3 extends over 14 amino acids. The ends lost 4 bases at V and 1 base at J; junction bases unmatched: 2. CDR3 bases: TGTGCCAGCAGCTATACAGGGGGCACAGATACGCAGTATTTT. This gives the protein CASSYTGGTDTQYF.

This chain joins TRBV4-3 and TRBJ2-5; weak D call: TRBD2 (6 bases). The J call may be mistaken, given a closer DNA end match to TRBJ2-7. Per the germline V gene, CDR1 is LGHNA and CDR2 is YSLEER. The CDR3 extends over 14 amino acids. The CDR3 protein is CASSQDRRGYEQYF. Written as DNA, the CDR3 is TGCGCCAGCAGCCAAGATCGACGGGGGTACGAGCAGTACTTC.

This chain links TRBV6-1 with TRBJ2-1, with 9 bases matching TRBD2. The V and J ends lost 2 bases and 8 bases, in that order; junction bases with no gene match: 10. The CDR3 extends over 16 amino acids. Germline CDR1 MNHNS, CDR2 SASEGT. This CDR3 is CASSEWNSGSGYEQFF. The CDR3 DNA reads as TGTGCCAGCAGTGAATGGAATAGCGGGAGTGGTTATGAGCAGTTCTTC.

This clone appeared many times. The gene calls are TRBV27 and TRBJ2-1; D is ambiguous. Germline-derived CDR1 and CDR2 are MNHEY and SMNVEV (reference sequence). Trimming cost V 6 bases and J 12 bases, with 12 bases left between them. This CDR3 comprises 11 residues. CDR3 coding DNA: TGTGCCAGCAGGAATTTTAAGGGGCAGTTCTTC. It specifies CASRNFKGQFF.